These 22 T cell receptor beta chains came from one sample sequenced in a study of blood T cell repertoires in COVID-19. The repertoire was sequenced with immunoSEQ multiplex PCR; TCRdb's copy has only in-frame clones and lacks some. The sample consists of about 260,000 clones, over 80% of them appearing once. The sequenced sample consisted of peripheral blood. All receptors come from a woman aged 40 to 50 with acute or convalescent COVID-19.

In nucleotides, the CDR3 is TGTGCCACCAGGGGGGGGCCGAACACTGAAGCTTTCTTT. Translated: CATRGGPNTEAFF. This chain links TRBV2 with TRBJ1-1, with 7 bases matching TRBD1. CDR1 is SNHLY and CDR2 is FYNNEI in the germline V gene. The CDR3 spans 13 residues. The junction had 6 bases not matched to a gene; V was cut back by 10 bases and J by 1 base.

The V gene is TRBV30, the J gene TRBJ2-4, with TRBD2 identical over 8 bases. CDR3 length: 14 residues. With V trimmed by 6 bases and J by 1 base, 5 bases remained unmatched. Germline values: CDR1 GTSNPN, CDR2 SVGIG (reference sequence). The CDR3 sequence: CACRGGMAKNIQYF. The CDR3 DNA follows: TGTGCCTGCCGGGGGGGTATGGCCAAAAACATTCAGTACTTC.

The chain carries TRBV10-3 and TRBJ1-5, with D maybe TRBD1 (6 bases). Germline CDR1 reads ENHRY; CDR2 reads SYGVKD. The CDR3 spans 15 residues. Between the trimmed V and J ends, which lost 2 bases and 9 bases, there was a span of 17 bases. CDR3 nucleotides: TGTGCCATCAGTGAGAAGGGTCCAGGGGACCCGCCCCAGCATTTT. This sequence encodes CAISEKGPGDPPQHF.

This chain links TRBV6-4 with TRBJ2-1; 7 bases map to TRBD2. V trimming: 6 bases; J trimming: 1 base; junction bases outside the gene matches: 6. Germline CDR1 is MRHNA and CDR2 is SNTAGT. This CDR3 has 15 amino acids. The CDR3 region has the DNA TGTGCCAGCAGCGTTGAGCGGGGATCCTACAATGAGCAGTTCTTC. It is translated as CASSVERGSYNEQFF.

The chain uses TRBV3-1 (or the pseudogene TRBV3-2) and TRBJ1-1; the match to TRBD1 covers 9 bases. The CDR3 consists of 15 residues. The germline V gene encodes CDR1 LGHDT and CDR2 YNNKEL (reference sequence). V was pared by 4 bases and J by 2 bases, with 5 bases of the junction left unmatched. The CDR3 protein is CASSLGTGRNTEAFF. DNA for the CDR3: TGTGCCAGCAGCCTGGGGACAGGGCGTAACACTGAAGCTTTCTTT.

The chain uses TRBV10-3 and TRBJ2-2; 14 positions agree with TRBD2. The CDR3 loop spans 16 amino acids. Germline V gene lookup returns CDR1 ENHRY and CDR2 SYGVKD. The V and J ends lost 9 bases and 2 bases, in that order; junction bases with no gene match: 5. The DNA of the CDR3 is TGTGCCATTCGGGGACTAGCGGGGGTCAACACCGGGGAGCTGTTTTTT. It specifies CAIRGLAGVNTGELFF.

V usage is TRBV19 and J usage is TRBJ2-1, with 12 positions matching TRBD1. Germline values: CDR1 LNHDA, CDR2 SQIVND (reference sequence). V lost 7 bases to trimming and J lost 8 bases; unmatched junction nucleotides: 9. This CDR3 comprises 15 residues. This CDR3 is CASNLGQGARDEQFF. The DNA for the CDR3 is TGTGCCAGTAACCTGGGACAGGGGGCTAGAGATGAGCAGTTCTTC.

This chain links TRBV5-1 with TRBJ2-7; D perhaps matches TRBD1 (5 bases). Germline V gene data show CDR1 as SGHRS and CDR2 as YFSETQ. Deletions cut 0 bases from V and 5 bases from J, with 9 bases between. CDR3 size: 13 residues. CDR3 sequence: CASSLAGSNEQYV. The DNA of the CDR3 is TGCGCCAGCAGCTTGGCAGGGTCGAACGAGCAGTACGTC.

The rearrangement joins TRBV10-3 to TRBJ2-3; TRBD2 agrees at 12 bases. Germline lookup yields CDR1 ENHRY and CDR2 SYGVKD. This CDR3 has 15 amino acids. Trimming cost V 2 bases and J 3 bases; bases outside gene matches: 0. The CDR3: CAISEGLAGTDTQYF. For the CDR3, the DNA is TGTGCCATCAGTGAGGGACTAGCGGGGACAGATACGCAGTATTTT.

The chain carries TRBV15 and TRBJ1-1, with D unresolved. The germline gives CDR1 LNHNV, CDR2 YYDKDF (reference sequence). Trimming left V 5 bases short and J 4 bases short, with 11 bases between. This CDR3 contains 13 residues. The CDR3 loop reads CATSARSGTEAFF. The CDR3 DNA reads TGTGCCACCAGCGCCCGGAGTGGCACTGAAGCTTTCTTT.

V gene TRBV3-1 (or the pseudogene TRBV3-2) combines with J gene TRBJ1-6; 7 nucleotides match TRBD1. After removal of 4 bases from V and 9 bases from J, the junction contained 9 bases not matched to a gene. The length of the CDR3 is 15 residues. The germline gives CDR1 LGHDT, CDR2 YNNKEL (reference sequence). This CDR3 reads CASSPVARGISPLHF. DNA for the CDR3: TGTGCCAGCAGCCCCGTCGCCAGGGGGATTTCACCCCTCCACTTT.

The chain has TRBV4-2 and TRBJ1-4; D is unresolved. The ends were cut back, 1 base at V and 6 bases at J, with 6 bases in the middle. Per the germline V gene, CDR1 is LGHNA and CDR2 is YNFKEQ. The CDR3 consists of 13 residues. CDR3 bases: TGTGCCAGCAGCCAAGTCGGGGATGAAAAACTGTTTTTT. Amino acids: CASSQVGDEKLFF.

As regards this clone: Other DNA sequences from this sample encode an identical CDR3 as well. The chain is built from TRBV19 and TRBJ1-6, with TRBD1 matching over 9 bases. The V gene end was trimmed by 6 bases and the J gene end by 7 bases; junction bases not matched to a gene: 4. The germline CDR1 and CDR2 sequences are LNHDA and SQIVND (reference sequence). This CDR3 is built from 14 residues. The CDR3 reads CASSRDRVNSPLHF. The CDR3 DNA reads as TGTGCCAGTAGCCGGGACAGGGTCAATTCACCCCTCCACTTT. Based on the CDR3 plus reference TRBV19 and TRBJ1-6, the full variable domain is DGGITQSPKYLFRKEGQNVTLSCEQNLNHDAMYWYRQDPGQGLRLIYYSQIVNDFQKGDIAEGYSVSREKKESFPLTVTSAQKNPTAFYLCASSRDRVNSPLHFGNGTRLTVT.

V and J are TRBV4-1 and TRBJ1-4; a weak D match, TRBD1 (5 bases). CDR3 length: 15 amino acids. Per germline, CDR1 MGHRA and CDR2 YSYEKL. The V end lost 10 bases, the J end lost 4 bases, and 19 bases lay between the germline ends. The CDR3 region has the DNA TGCGCCACCCGGGGGGGGAGGGGAGGTAATGAAAAACTGTTTTTT. This sequence encodes CATRGGRGGNEKLFF.

J is TRBJ2-7 and V is TRBV5-1, with a possible D match to TRBD1 (6 bases). The CDR3 totals 13 residues. The V end lost 4 bases, the J end lost 3 bases, and 11 bases lay between the germline ends. Germline loops: CDR1 SGHRS, CDR2 YFSETQ. The CDR3 DNA sequence: TGCGCCAGCAGCCCAGGGGTCAGCTACGAGCAGTACGTC. It yields the protein CASSPGVSYEQYV.

V gene TRBV2 combines with J gene TRBJ2-5, with 10 nucleotides matching TRBD1. CDR1 SNHLY and CDR2 FYNNEI come from the germline V gene. V was clipped by 5 bases and J by 5 bases; unmatched bases: 11. The CDR3 is made up of 16 amino acids. The CDR3, as DNA: TGTGCCAGCAGTACCGGGACAGGGGATTTCGCGGAGACCCAGTACTTC. Translating it yields CASSTGTGDFAETQYF.

The chain couples TRBV10-3 to TRBJ2-6; 7 bases agree with TRBD1. In germline, CDR1 is ENHRY, CDR2 SYGVKD. The CDR3 spans 17 residues. Trimming cost V 4 bases and J 0 bases; bases outside gene matches: 6. The CDR3 DNA follows: TGTGCCATCAGTGCCCGGGACAGCTACTCTGGGGCCAACGTCCTGACTTTC. This sequence encodes CAISARDSYSGANVLTF.

The chain has TRBV2 and TRBJ2-3; the D is unclear. Germline CDR1 reads SNHLY; CDR2 reads FYNNEI. The CDR3 spans 15 residues. Trimming removed 7 bases at V and 4 bases at J, with 18 bases between. The CDR3 region has the DNA TGTGCCAGCACCAAGACACCCGCAAATTCAGATACGCAGTATTTT. Residues: CASTKTPANSDTQYF.

This clone has only one observation. The J gene is TRBJ2-3, the V gene TRBV10-3; D gene uncertain. This CDR3 contains 16 residues. Trimming removed 0 bases from V and 0 bases from J, with 10 bases in between. Looked up from germline, CDR1 is ENHRY and CDR2 is SYGVKD. CDR3: CAISESTPGSTDTQYF. DNA for the CDR3: TGTGCCATCAGTGAGTCGACTCCCGGAAGCACAGATACGCAGTATTTT.

The chain recombines TRBV28 with TRBJ1-2, with TRBD1 matching 9 bases. Per the germline V gene, CDR1 is MDHEN and CDR2 is SYDVKM. The V and J ends lost 5 bases and 6 bases, in that order; junction bases with no gene match: 4. The CDR3 length is 13 residues. CDR3 nucleotide sequence: TGTGCCAGCAGTCACGGGACAGGGAATGGCTACACCTTC. This codes for CASSHGTGNGYTF.

This clone was picked up one time. CDR3 DNA sequence: TGTGCCAGCAGCTTATTCACAGGGCCAGATACGCAGTATTTT. Protein: CASSLFTGPDTQYF. The genes are TRBV7-2 and TRBJ2-3; D possibly corresponds to TRBD1 (6 bases). CDR1 is SGHTA and CDR2 is FQGNSA in the germline V gene. With 2 bases removed from V and 4 bases from J, the gap between germline ends came to 10 bases. The CDR3 has 14 residues.

The chain couples TRBV4-1 to TRBJ1-1; 8 positions match TRBD1. CDR3 length equals 15 residues. The ends lost 0 bases at V and 3 bases at J; junction bases unmatched: 3. In germline, CDR1 is MGHRA, CDR2 YSYEKL. The CDR3 region is CASSQDRQGYTEAFF. In DNA form, the CDR3 reads TGCGCCAGCAGCCAAGATCGACAGGGGTACACTGAAGCTTTCTTT.